The 6 T cell receptor beta chains below were found in one sample sequenced in a study of T cell repertoires in cytomegalovirus infection (dated by TCRdb to 2018 to 2020). The reads were generated on an Illumina HiSeq 1500. TCRdb reanalyzed the raw reads on its own, using fastp at Q25 for trimming and MiXCR for clone calling, and kept in-frame beta chains. Every distinct CDR3 protein forms one entry, paired with its most common genes and DNA. The sample includes a few hundred thousand distinct CDR3 sequences, with around 29% observed a single time. The ten largest clones add up to around 20% of the sample. Antigen specificity for these receptors is unknown. The treatment or condition label, read with the paper, signifies: in vitro stimulation with specific CMV peptide epitopes to enrich CMV-specific T cells. Sequencing used cultured PBMCs, obtained from culture after CMV antigen stimulation. These receptor sequences come from a human donor in good health (CMV status not recorded). Some clones in this sample may be carry-over from other donors' samples.

This clonotype was observed a handful of times. CDR3 in DNA: TGTGCCAGCAGTGGCTCCGGACAGGGAACTTACGAGCAGTACTTC. It is translated as CASSGSGQGTYEQYF. The rearrangement joins TRBV7-9 to TRBJ2-7; 8 bases line up with TRBD1. Trimming at V came to 6 bases and at J to 4 bases, leaving 11 bases not matched to a gene. The CDR3 has 15 amino acids. Per germline, CDR1 SEHNR and CDR2 FQNEAQ (reference sequence).

This clonotype was counted a few times. The CDR3 DNA sequence: TGTGCCAGCAGCCCCATGGGGCAGAGCAATCAGCCCCAGCATTTT. This translates into CASSPMGQSNQPQHF. The rearrangement joins TRBV7-2 to TRBJ1-5, with D possibly TRBD1 on 5 matching bases. CDR1 is SGHTA, CDR2 FQGNSA, per germline. The CDR3 runs to 15 residues. Trimming cost V 5 bases and J 1 base, with 12 bases left between them.

This clonotype was seen a handful of times. V is TRBV27 and J is TRBJ2-1; D may correspond to TRBD1 or TRBD2 (6 bases each). CDR1 is MNHEY and CDR2 is SMNVEV in the germline V gene (reference sequence). Trimming took 2 bases from V and 5 from J, leaving 13 bases between them. The CDR3 totals 15 residues. The DNA of the CDR3 is TGTGCCAGCAGTTTAAGGGGGGCCCGGAACAATGAGCAGTTCTTC. It translates to CASSLRGARNNEQFF.

The gene calls are TRBV11-2 and TRBJ1-1; D gene unclear. Germline-derived CDR1 and CDR2 are SGHAT and FQNNGV. V dropped 1 base and J dropped 3 bases, with 9 bases sitting between them. The CDR3 sequence is 14 residues long. The CDR3 reads CASSLAFGYTEAFF. The CDR3 region has the DNA TGTGCCAGCAGCTTAGCCTTTGGGTACACTGAAGCTTTCTTT.

This chain links TRBV7-8 with TRBJ2-7; 9 bases align to TRBD2. Losses at the gene ends were 4 bases for V and 2 bases for J; bases not matched to a gene: 6. The CDR3 runs to 15 residues. Germline CDR1 reads SGHVS; CDR2 reads FQNEAQ. The CDR3 DNA reads TGTGCCAGCAGCTCCCTAGCGGGGCCTACCTACGAGCAGTACTTC. It codes for CASSSLAGPTYEQYF. Drawing the rest from reference TRBV7-8 and TRBJ2-7, the complete variable domain is GAGVSQSPRYKVAKRGQDVALRCDPISGHVSLFWYQQALGQGPEFLTYFQNEAQLDKSGLPSDRFFAERPEGSVSTLKIQRTQQEDSAVYLCASSSLAGPTYEQYFGPGTRLTVT.

In this sample, this clonotype turned up many times. The gene calls are TRBV7-2 and TRBJ1-6; 7 nucleotides agree with TRBD1. CDR3 length: 16 amino acids. Germline loops: CDR1 SGHTA, CDR2 FQGNSA. The V segment lost 5 bases and the J segment 4 bases; nucleotides outside the gene matches: 8. The CDR3 DNA reads TGTGCCAGCAGCCCCCAGGGGGGGATGTATAATTCACCCCTCCACTTT. Translation gives CASSPQGGMYNSPLHF. The whole variable domain, filled in from reference TRBV7-2 and TRBJ1-6, reads GAGVSQSPSNKVTEKGKDVELRCDPISGHTALYWYRQSLGQGLEFLIYFQGNSAPDKSGLPSDRFSAERTGGSVSTLTIQRTQQEDSAVYLCASSPQGGMYNSPLHFGNGTRLTVT.